The sequence of this TCR beta chain was determined in a study of response to subunit inactivated influenza vaccine. V was clipped by 4 bases and J by 3 bases, with 18 bases between them. Germline loops: CDR1 LGHDT, CDR2 YNNKEL (reference sequence). The CDR3 loop spans 16 amino acids. Study conclusions and caveats: After each seasonal influenza vaccination, few new T cells are recruited, the authors suggested.

TCRdb reanalysed the RT-PCR reads using MiXCR and keeps one entry per CDR3 protein. The sample includes around 540,000 distinct CDR3 sequences, approximately 12% seen only once; the top ten take 9.5% to 13%. This clonotype occurred a few times. The antigen is unknown. The chain joins TRBV3-1 to TRBJ1-1; TRBD1 might be the D (6 bases). This clonotype was sampled from a man aged 50 or older who received an inactivated influenza vaccine. Sequencing used PBMCs from blood, obtained on the day of vaccination. CDR3 in amino acids: CASSPEGGRLDTEAFF. In DNA, the CDR3 is TGTGCCAGCAGCCCTGAGGGGGGTCGCCTTGACACTGAAGCTTTCTTT.